This is a list of T cell receptor beta chains from one sample in a study of technical replicates of blood from four donors. The assay was immunoSEQ multiplex PCR, and TCRdb's table has in-frame clones only and misses some. The sample holds tens of thousands of clones, 90% to 95% seen once. The specimen was PBMCs. Every receptor here comes from a human donor in good health. Some clones in this sample may be carry-over from other donors' samples. The CDR3 runs from the conserved cysteine through the conserved F or W. Fields, in order: V gene, J gene, D gene, clone size, CDR3 protein, CDR3 DNA. The D gene is left open where the match is weak. Clone size is given for some rows only: seen once, a few or many times, or a class if the clone is expanded.

TRBV10-3,TRBJ2-2,.,.,CAISESGAGELFF,TGTGCCATCAGTGAGTCAGGGGCCGGGGAGCTGTTTTTT
TRBV2,TRBJ1-1,.,.,CASRTSGVGNTEAFF,TGTGCCAGCAGAACCTCAGGTGTCGGGAACACTGAAGCTTTCTTT
TRBV19,TRBJ1-2,.,.,CASSIAITNYGYTF,TGTGCCAGTAGTATAGCCATCACTAACTATGGCTACACCTTC
TRBV6-1,TRBJ2-7,TRBD2,.,CASSDGTSGGNSYEQYF,TGTGCCAGCAGTGATGGGACTAGCGGGGGAAATTCCTACGAGCAGTACTTC
TRBV9,TRBJ2-2,.,.,CASSRAGAGELFF,TGTGCCAGCAGCCGCGCGGGCGCCGGGGAGCTGTTTTTT
TRBV7-9,TRBJ1-2,.,.,CASSPRAVNYGYTF,TGTGCCAGCAGCCCCAGGGCAGTTAACTATGGCTACACCTTC
TRBV2,TRBJ1-1,TRBD1,.,CASSRTGRTEAFF,TGTGCCAGCAGTCGGACAGGGCGTACTGAAGCTTTCTTT
TRBV21-1,TRBJ1-2,.,.,CASIKFPSPTGENWYGYTF,TGTGCCAGCATCAAATTCCCGTCCCCGACAGGGGAGAATTGGTATGGCTACACCTTC
TRBV7-3,TRBJ2-3,.,.,CASSPGLIDTQYF,TGTGCCAGCAGCCCGGGACTGATAGATACGCAGTATTTT
TRBV4-1,TRBJ1-2,.,.,CASSQGGPDYGYTF,TGCGCCAGCAGCCAAGGCGGCCCTGACTATGGCTACACCTTC
TRBV7-6,TRBJ2-1,.,.,CASSLGWALGLGEQFF,TGTGCCAGCAGCTTAGGATGGGCTCTCGGTCTGGGTGAGCAGTTCTTC
TRBV7-7,TRBJ2-5,.,.,CASSFGWRETQYF,TGTGCCAGCAGCTTCGGCTGGAGAGAGACCCAGTACTTC
TRBV6-5,TRBJ2-3,.,.,CASKPAWSQDTQYF,TGTGCCAGCAAGCCGGCGTGGAGTCAAGATACGCAGTATTTT
TRBV7-7,TRBJ2-5,TRBD2,.,CASSLGAGGSGETQYF,TGTGCCAGCAGCTTAGGAGCGGGGGGGTCCGGAGAGACCCAGTACTTC
TRBV4-2,TRBJ2-3,TRBD1,.,CASSRDRGDTQYF,TGTGCCAGCAGCCGGGACAGGGGGGATACGCAGTATTTT
TRBV19,TRBJ2-2,TRBD1,.,CASSKSGGTGELFF,TGTGCCAGTAGTAAGTCAGGGGGCACCGGGGAGCTGTTTTTT
TRBV7-3,TRBJ2-7,.,.,CASSSREQGLDYEQYF,TGTGCCAGCAGCTCCCGGGAGCAGGGACTTGACTACGAGCAGTACTTC
TRBV5-5,TRBJ1-5,.,.,CASSLGSNQPQHF,TGTGCCAGCAGCTTGGGGAGTAATCAGCCCCAGCATTTT
TRBV10-1,TRBJ1-2,TRBD1,.,CASSESSRGLSGYTF,TGCGCCAGCAGTGAGTCGTCCAGGGGGCTTAGTGGCTACACCTTC
TRBV5-8,TRBJ2-7,TRBD1,.,CASSPGDRVLGIESF,TGTGCCAGCAGCCCCGGGGACAGGGTCCTGGGTATAGAGTCTTTC
TRBV15,TRBJ2-3,.,.,CATSRDGAITDTQYF,TGTGCCACCAGCAGAGATGGAGCCATCACAGATACGCAGTATTTT
TRBV7-2,TRBJ2-2,.,.,CASFYRATGELFF,TGTGCCAGCTTCTACAGGGCCACCGGGGAGCTGTTTTTT
TRBV7-7,TRBJ2-5,TRBD1,.,CASSLGDRVQETQYF,TGTGCCAGCAGCTTAGGGGACAGGGTCCAAGAGACCCAGTACTTC
TRBV19,TRBJ2-7,TRBD2,.,CASRLAGASEQYF,TGTGCCAGTAGACTAGCGGGAGCTAGCGAGCAGTACTTC
TRBV9,TRBJ2-7,.,.,CARRREQYF,TGTGCCAGAAGGAGGGAGCAGTACTTC
TRBV7-6,TRBJ1-1,.,.,CASSLAPGGRAFF,TGTGCCAGCAGCTTAGCGCCGGGGGGGCGAGCTTTCTTT
TRBV6-5,TRBJ2-7,.,.,CASSPLSGNYYEQYF,TGTGCCAGCAGTCCCCTTAGTGGCAACTACTACGAGCAGTACTTC
TRBV5-1,TRBJ2-7,.,.,CASSRTVILEQYF,TGCGCCAGCAGCCGGACAGTAATTCTTGAGCAGTACTTC
TRBV7-2,TRBJ2-3,TRBD2,.,CASSLGLVAGEDTQYF,TGTGCCAGCAGCTTAGGGTTGGTAGCGGGAGAAGATACGCAGTATTTT
TRBV19,TRBJ2-7,.,.,CASSDQGQTYEQYF,TGTGCCAGTAGTGACCAGGGACAAACCTACGAGCAGTACTTC
TRBV2,TRBJ2-3,.,.,CASSLTATSTDTQYF,TGTGCCAGCAGCCTGACAGCCACGAGCACAGATACGCAGTATTTT
TRBV15,TRBJ2-1,TRBD2,.,CATSPSGGVSYNEQFF,TGTGCCACCAGCCCCAGCGGGGGGGTTTCCTACAATGAGCAGTTCTTC
TRBV27,TRBJ2-7,.,.,CASSLPGAGDNEQYF,TGTGCCAGCAGTCTGCCGGGGGCGGGAGACAACGAGCAGTACTTC
TRBV30,TRBJ2-1,.,.,CAWSRDSSPGAEQFF,TGTGCCTGGTCCCGGGACTCAAGCCCAGGTGCTGAGCAGTTCTTC
TRBV16,TRBJ2-7,TRBD2,.,CASSQAGLVAEQYF,TGTGCCAGCAGCCAAGCGGGACTAGTTGCCGAGCAGTACTTC
TRBV11-2,TRBJ2-3,.,once,CASSLVGRERGTDTQYF,TGTGCCAGCAGCTTAGTGGGGCGTGAGCGGGGCACAGATACGCAGTATTTT
TRBV25-1,TRBJ2-7,.,.,CASSEGGYEQYF,TGTGCCAGCAGTGAGGGGGGCTACGAGCAGTACTTC
TRBV4-1,TRBJ1-6,.,.,CASSQDTGTSSYNSPLHF,TGCGCCAGCAGCCAAGATACAGGGACAAGCTCCTATAATTCACCCCTCCACTTT
TRBV2,TRBJ1-4,TRBD1,.,CASSKGQAEQEKLFF,TGTGCCAGCAGCAAAGGACAGGCCGAGCAGGAAAAACTGTTTTTT
TRBV10-3,TRBJ2-7,TRBD2,.,CASKGTSGSYEQYF,TGTGCCTCCAAAGGGACTAGCGGCTCCTACGAGCAGTACTTC
TRBV7-2,TRBJ2-1,TRBD2,.,CASSPAGGGPYNEQFF,TGTGCCAGCAGTCCGGCGGGCGGGGGGCCTTACAATGAGCAGTTCTTC
TRBV11-3,TRBJ2-1,TRBD2,.,CASSPRTSTHEQFF,TGTGCCAGCAGCCCCAGGACTAGCACCCATGAGCAGTTCTTC
TRBV7-9,TRBJ1-1,.,once,CAVVGGEGTEAFF,TGTGCCGTCGTGGGAGGAGAGGGGACTGAAGCTTTCTTT
TRBV5-6,TRBJ2-3,.,.,CASSSVAASTDTQYF,TGTGCCAGCAGCTCCGTAGCGGCCTCCACAGATACGCAGTATTTT
TRBV30,TRBJ2-6,TRBD1,.,CAWSERYWGTGDSGANVLTF,TGTGCCTGGAGTGAGAGGTATTGGGGGACAGGGGACTCTGGGGCCAACGTCCTGACTTTC
TRBV6-5,TRBJ1-6,.,.,CASRHDRSNSPLHF,TGTGCCAGCAGACACGACAGGTCTAATTCACCCCTCCACTTT
TRBV18,TRBJ1-2,.,.,CASSPESGGYTF,TGTGCCAGCTCACCAGAGTCGGGTGGCTACACCTTC
TRBV9,TRBJ2-3,.,once,CASSVGGLTGDTQYF,TGTGCCAGCAGCGTAGGGGGCCTTACTGGGGATACGCAGTATTTT
TRBV2,TRBJ2-7,.,.,CASKGGKGSYEQYF,TGTGCCAGCAAAGGGGGAAAGGGTTCCTACGAGCAGTACTTC
TRBV10-3,TRBJ1-2,.,.,CAIDSGGGNYGYTF,TGTGCCATCGATAGTGGGGGCGGCAACTATGGCTACACCTTC
TRBV27,TRBJ2-7,TRBD1,.,CASSKPGTGSWEQYF,TGTGCCAGCAGTAAACCCGGGACAGGGTCCTGGGAGCAGTACTTC
TRBV15,TRBJ1-4,.,few,CATSTFSPRPYEKLFF,TGTGCCACCAGCACCTTTAGTCCGCGCCCTTATGAAAAACTGTTTTTT
TRBV7-2,TRBJ2-3,.,.,CASSQGGSTDTQYF,TGTGCCAGCAGCCAGGGGGGATCCACAGATACGCAGTATTTT
TRBV4-2,TRBJ2-3,.,few,CASSLVTGESTDTQYF,TGTGCCAGCAGCCTAGTCACCGGGGAAAGCACAGATACGCAGTATTTT
TRBV7-6,TRBJ2-5,.,.,CASSLALGTQYF,TGTGCCAGCAGCTTGGCCCTAGGGACCCAGTACTTC